A selection of T cell receptor beta chains follows, all from one sample in a study of spatial heterogeneity in lung cancer. Using its own MiXCR run on the 5' RACE reads, TCRdb lists one record per CDR3 protein. The sample includes thousands of distinct CDR3 sequences, under 20% of them seen just once. Sample: lung tumor tissue, taken at surgery. All receptors derive from a female donor with early-stage non-small cell lung cancer. Each CDR3 is given with its conserved first and last residue. D genes are given only for firm matches. Size is stated for part of the rows, as once, few or many counts, or as a class when the clone is expanded.

CDR3 DNA	CDR3 protein	V gene	J gene	clone size	D gene
TGTGCCAGCAGCCCTCCTAGCGGGGGGCTTTACAATGAGCAGTTCTTC	CASSPPSGGLYNEQFF	TRBV12-3/TRBV12-4	TRBJ2-1	NA	TRBD2
TGTGCCAGCGGAAACCAAGAGACCCAGTACTTC	CASGNQETQYF	TRBV5-4	TRBJ2-5	NA	NA
TGTGCCAGCAGCTTAGCTTTACAGGGGCTCGGCAATCAGCCCCAGCATTTT	CASSLALQGLGNQPQHF	TRBV7-9	TRBJ1-5	few	TRBD1
TGTGCCAGCAGAAAACACGAGGGGCTGAACGCCGGGGAGCTGTTTTTT	CASRKHEGLNAGELFF	TRBV12-3/TRBV12-4	TRBJ2-2	NA	NA
TGTGCCAGCAGCCAAGTTAACGGTGAAGCTTTCTTT	CASSQVNGEAFF	TRBV3-1	TRBJ1-1	few	NA
TGTGCCAGCAGCGTCGACAGGGGGCTTGGCTACACCTTC	CASSVDRGLGYTF	TRBV5-5	TRBJ1-2	NA	TRBD1
TGCGCCAGCAGCTTACCCAGAACCCCCAGGGACGAGCAGTACTTC	CASSLPRTPRDEQYF	TRBV5-1	TRBJ2-7	few	NA
TGTGCCACCAGACAGCGGGGGGGCAATGAGCAGTTCTTC	CATRQRGGNEQFF	TRBV19	TRBJ2-1	few	TRBD2
TGCAGTGCCCCGAAGGGCGACCGAAACACTGAAGCTTTCTTT	CSAPKGDRNTEAFF	TRBV20-1	TRBJ1-1	NA	NA
TGTGCCAGCAGCCCGATCCGGGACACCGGGGAGCTGTTTTTT	CASSPIRDTGELFF	TRBV7-2	TRBJ2-2	medium-sized	NA
TGCGCCAGCAGCCCTGTAGGGCGAACTAGCGGGGTCGGGGAGCTGTTTTTT	CASSPVGRTSGVGELFF	TRBV4-1	TRBJ2-2	NA	TRBD2
TGTGCCAGCAGCTTATTCCGGGACGGATCCTACGAGCAGTACTTC	CASSLFRDGSYEQYF	TRBV7-9	TRBJ2-7	large	NA
TGCAGTGCTAGAGTGGGCAAGACTAGCGGGGGGGCCCCCCGTGAGACCCAGTACTTC	CSARVGKTSGGAPRETQYF	TRBV20-1	TRBJ2-5	few	TRBD2
TGTGCCATCAGTGTGGGACAGGGACTAGACGGCTACACCTTC	CAISVGQGLDGYTF	TRBV10-3	TRBJ1-2	medium-sized	TRBD1
TGTGCCAGCAGCGGGGACAGGGGGCGCCCCTACGAGCAGTACTTC	CASSGDRGRPYEQYF	TRBV9	TRBJ2-7	medium-sized	TRBD1
TGTGCCAGCAGCACAGGGAGTTACACCGGGGAGCTGTTTTTT	CASSTGSYTGELFF	TRBV7-2	TRBJ2-2	NA	NA
TGTGCCAGCAGCTTAGGTTGGAGTTACGAGCAGTACTTC	CASSLGWSYEQYF	TRBV7-9	TRBJ2-7	medium-sized	NA
TGTGCCAGCAGCCCGGGCGGCCAGAACACTGAAGCTTTCTTT	CASSPGGQNTEAFF	TRBV5-4	TRBJ1-1	medium-sized	NA
TGCAGTGCTACATCACTCCGCGAGCAGTACTTC	CSATSLREQYF	TRBV20-1	TRBJ2-7	medium-sized	NA
TGTGCCATCATGAGAGGACAGGGTTTACAAGCTTTCTTT	CAIMRGQGLQAFF	TRBV10-3	TRBJ1-1	medium-sized	TRBD1
TGCGCCAGCAGTGAGTCCTCAGGCAGTTATAGCAATCAGCCCCAGCATTTT	CASSESSGSYSNQPQHF	TRBV10-1	TRBJ1-5	NA	NA
TGTGCCAGCAGCCAATTCAGGGCGGGTCAGCCCCAGCATTTT	CASSQFRAGQPQHF	TRBV16	TRBJ1-5	NA	NA
TGTGCCAGCAGCCGGGCCGGGACAAAGCCCTACGAGCAGTACTTC	CASSRAGTKPYEQYF	TRBV7-2	TRBJ2-7	NA	NA
TGTGCCAGCAGTTTAGAAGGGGGTAGTTCACCCCTCCACTTT	CASSLEGGSSPLHF	TRBV12-3/TRBV12-4	TRBJ1-6	few	NA
TGTGCCAGCAGCCCAGGGCGGACAGGTACTTCCTACGAGCAGTACTTC	CASSPGRTGTSYEQYF	TRBV7-2	TRBJ2-7	medium-sized	TRBD1
TGTGCCAGCAGTGGCAGAGGGGAGGGGGAAGCTTTCTTT	CASSGRGEGEAFF	TRBV7-9	TRBJ1-1	few	NA
TGTGCCAGCAGCCAAGATTTGGAGGGCACAGATACGCAGTATTTT	CASSQDLEGTDTQYF	TRBV3-1	TRBJ2-3	few	NA
TGCGCCAGCAGCTTGGTACAGGGTCCTAATTCACCCCTCCACTTT	CASSLVQGPNSPLHF	TRBV5-1	TRBJ1-6	few	NA
TGTGCCAGCAGCTTAGTCCTAGAGGGTGAAAAACTGTTTTTT	CASSLVLEGEKLFF	TRBV7-9	TRBJ1-4	medium-sized	NA
TGCAGCGCGACTGGTGGGGGTACGCAGTATTTT	CSATGGGTQYF	TRBV29-1	TRBJ2-3	NA	NA
TGTGCCAGCAGTTTTACTAGCGGGAAAAGCACAGATACGCAGTATTTT	CASSFTSGKSTDTQYF	TRBV6-2/TRBV6-3	TRBJ2-3	NA	TRBD2
TGTGCCAGCAGCTTAGATGCAGAGGGTAGAAGAGAGACCCAGTACTTC	CASSLDAEGRRETQYF	TRBV11-2	TRBJ2-5	NA	NA
TGTGCCAGCAGTCCCCGACCCTTTGGATCTAGCAATCAGCCCCAGCATTTT	CASSPRPFGSSNQPQHF	TRBV6-5	TRBJ1-5	NA	NA
TGTGCCAGCAGTGAAACCACAGGGAGGGGGCCGGATACGCAGTATTTT	CASSETTGRGPDTQYF	TRBV6-2/TRBV6-3	TRBJ2-3	NA	NA
TGCGCCAGCAGTCAGGAGGGGACCTACAATGAGCAGTTCTTC	CASSQEGTYNEQFF	TRBV5-1	TRBJ2-1	NA	NA
TGTGCCAGCAGCTCCGGGACCCCGACCCGGGAGACCCAGTACTTC	CASSSGTPTRETQYF	TRBV7-9	TRBJ2-5	NA	NA
TGCGCCAGCAGTCAAAGGGGACAGGGGGCGATCGAGCAGTACTTC	CASSQRGQGAIEQYF	TRBV23-1	TRBJ2-7	NA	TRBD1
TGTGCCAGCAGCCGAACCGGGACAGGCCTTAATGAAAAACTGTTTTTT	CASSRTGTGLNEKLFF	TRBV4-2	TRBJ1-4	NA	TRBD1
TGTGCTAGTGGTTTGGCGTTAGATCAGCCCCAGCATTTT	CASGLALDQPQHF	TRBV12-5	TRBJ1-5	NA	NA
TGCGCCAGCAGCTTGGAAACCCCTCGGGCTAATGAAAAACTGTTTTTT	CASSLETPRANEKLFF	TRBV5-1	TRBJ1-4	NA	NA
TGCGCCAGCAGCGTCGGGACCCGGGGCGAGCAGTACTTC	CASSVGTRGEQYF	TRBV5-1	TRBJ2-7	medium-sized	NA
TGCAGTGCGGGACCTCACGACAGGGCTATTACCTACGAGCAGTACTTC	CSAGPHDRAITYEQYF	TRBV20-1	TRBJ2-7	NA	TRBD1
TGTGCCAGCAGCTTACCAGGAGGGGGCGCAGAGACCCAGTACTTC	CASSLPGGGAETQYF	TRBV7-2	TRBJ2-5	medium-sized	NA
TGCAGTGCTCCCCGGGGGCAGGGGATGGAGACCCAGTACTTC	CSAPRGQGMETQYF	TRBV20-1	TRBJ2-5	NA	NA
TGTGCCAGCTCACCAATGAGTGGCGTGAACACTGAAGCTTTCTTT	CASSPMSGVNTEAFF	TRBV18	TRBJ1-1	NA	NA
TGTGCCAGCAGCTTAGGGGTGGGGAATTCACCCCTCCACTTT	CASSLGVGNSPLHF	TRBV11-2	TRBJ1-6	few	NA
TGTGCCAGCAGTTACTCCGGGACAGCAGCCATCTACGAGCAGTACTTC	CASSYSGTAAIYEQYF	TRBV6-5	TRBJ2-7	NA	TRBD1
TGTGCCAGCAGCTTAGCGGGACAGGGGGTCACAGATACGCAGTATTTT	CASSLAGQGVTDTQYF	TRBV11-2	TRBJ2-3	few	TRBD1
TGTGCCAGCAGCGACAGGGCGGGCAAAAACATTCAGTACTTC	CASSDRAGKNIQYF	TRBV3-1	TRBJ2-4	few	TRBD1
TGTGCCAGTATTCGGACAGGGTCAATGGACTTATATGGCTACACCTTC	CASIRTGSMDLYGYTF	TRBV19	TRBJ1-2	few	TRBD1
TGTGCCAGCAGGCGTACAGGGGTATGGACTGAAGCTTTCTTT	CASRRTGVWTEAFF	TRBV12-3/TRBV12-4	TRBJ1-1	NA	TRBD1
TGTGCCAGCGGCCGGGGGGGCTCCTACGAGCAGTACTTC	CASGRGGSYEQYF	TRBV9	TRBJ2-7	NA	TRBD2
TGTGCCAGCAGTTACCCTACCGGGACTAGCGGGATACTCCAAGAGACCCAGTACTTC	CASSYPTGTSGILQETQYF	TRBV6-2/TRBV6-3	TRBJ2-5	few	TRBD2
TGTGCCAGCAGCTTACTACAAGAGACCCAGTACTTC	CASSLLQETQYF	TRBV7-9	TRBJ2-5	NA	NA
TGTGCCAGCAGCTTGAGACAGGAGGGGGTAGATACGCAGTATTTT	CASSLRQEGVDTQYF	TRBV7-2	TRBJ2-3	few	NA
TGTGCTAGCAGCTTAGGGACAGTGAGCACAGATACGCAGTATTTT	CASSLGTVSTDTQYF	TRBV7-7	TRBJ2-3	few	TRBD1
TGCAGCGTTGAATTCTACCCGGATCAGCCCCAGCATTTT	CSVEFYPDQPQHF	TRBV29-1	TRBJ1-5	NA	NA
TGCGCCAGCAGCTTGGGAGGGGCCGCGGGGACTGAAGCTTTCTTT	CASSLGGAAGTEAFF	TRBV5-1	TRBJ1-1	few	NA
TGTGCCAGCAGCCCCCGTAGGGTGCGCGAGCAGTACTTC	CASSPRRVREQYF	TRBV6-2/TRBV6-3	TRBJ2-7	few	NA